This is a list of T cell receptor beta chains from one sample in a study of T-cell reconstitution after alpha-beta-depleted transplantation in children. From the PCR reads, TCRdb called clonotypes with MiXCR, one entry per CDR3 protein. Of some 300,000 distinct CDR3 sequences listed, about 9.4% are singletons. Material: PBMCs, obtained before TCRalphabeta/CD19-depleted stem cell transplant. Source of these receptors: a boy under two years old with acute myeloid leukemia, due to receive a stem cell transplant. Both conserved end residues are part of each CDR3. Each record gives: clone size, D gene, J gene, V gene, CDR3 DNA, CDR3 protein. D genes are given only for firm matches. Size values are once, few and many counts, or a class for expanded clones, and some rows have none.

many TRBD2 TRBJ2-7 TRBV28 TGTGCCAGCAAGACGGGGGGGGCTAGATACGAGCAGTACTTC CASKTGGARYEQYF
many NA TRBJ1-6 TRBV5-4 TGTGCCAGCAGCTTTGACAGAATTGGTTCACCCCTCCACTTT CASSFDRIGSPLHF
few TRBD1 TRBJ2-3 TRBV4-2 TGTGCCAGCAGCCAGGAGACAGGGCCGTTTGGCACAGATACGCAGTATTTT CASSQETGPFGTDTQYF
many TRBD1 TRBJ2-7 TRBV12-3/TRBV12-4 TGTGCCAGCAGTAGGTTCGGTGGGGACAGGGTTGCCAGCGAGCAGTACTTC CASSRFGGDRVASEQYF
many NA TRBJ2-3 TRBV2 TGTGCCAGCAGTGTGGGTGGGAGCGGAGCGCAGTATTTT CASSVGGSGAQYF
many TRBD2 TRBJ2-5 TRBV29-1 TGCAGCGGATTAGCGGGACAAGAGACCCAGTACTTC CSGLAGQETQYF
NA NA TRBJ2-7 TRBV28 TGTGCCAGCAGTCCTCACATCATCTACGAGCAGTACTTC CASSPHIIYEQYF
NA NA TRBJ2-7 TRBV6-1 TGTGCCAGCAGTCTAGGCGGGAACGTTTACGAGCAGTACTTC CASSLGGNVYEQYF
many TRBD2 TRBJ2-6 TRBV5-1 TGCGCCAGCAGATCGCTCATGCGGGGGATGGGTGCTGAGGCCAACGTCCTGACTTTC CASRSLMRGMGAEANVLTF
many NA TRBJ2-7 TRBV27 TGTGCCAGCAGTTTATCTTCGCCCTCCTACGAGCAGTACTTC CASSLSSPSYEQYF
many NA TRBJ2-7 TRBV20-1 TGCAGTGCTAGAGATGAGCGCTACTCCTACGAGCAGTACTTC CSARDERYSYEQYF
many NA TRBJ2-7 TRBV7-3 TGTGCCAGCAGCCCAACCCCGGGGGCCTACGAGCAGTACTTC CASSPTPGAYEQYF
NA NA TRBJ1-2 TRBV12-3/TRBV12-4 TGTGCCAGCAGAAGACACGGCTATGGCTACACCTTC CASRRHGYGYTF
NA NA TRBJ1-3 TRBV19 TGTGCCAGTAGTATATCAACACACTCTGGAAACACCATATATTTT CASSISTHSGNTIYF
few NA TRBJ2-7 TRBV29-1 TGCAGCGTTGAAGCCACGCCAGGATACGAGCAGTACTTC CSVEATPGYEQYF
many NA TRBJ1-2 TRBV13 TGTGCCAGCAGCTTCGACAGAAACTATGGCTACACCTTC CASSFDRNYGYTF
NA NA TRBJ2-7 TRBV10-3 TGTGCCATCAGGAGGGAAGTTAGGGACGAGCAGTACTTC CAIRREVRDEQYF